This TCR beta chain was found in a study of blood T cells in healthy people across ages. Only a few counts were recorded for this clonotype. The antigen is unknown. Aged about 6 to 95, donors were systemically healthy Caucasians from Russia. CDR1 MNHEY and CDR2 SMNVEV come from the germline V gene (reference sequence). The V gene lost 3 bases and the J gene lost 5 bases, with 12 bases spanning the gap. This CDR3 region has 14 residues. Study-wide results and limits: Donors of long life had a larger count of naive CD4+ cells and greater diversity than aged donors.

A sample-barcoded 5' primer and a J-beta primer mix were used in a second PCR of roughly 7 to 11 cycles. Every sample gave at least 2.5 million paired-end reads containing CDR3. TCRdb used MiXCR to reprocess the 5' RACE reads, holding one entry per CDR3 protein. This sample has about 1,400,000 distinct CDR3 sequences, with 42% found just once. This chain connects TRBV27 to TRBJ2-3; D is unresolved. Sequenced sample: blood. The origin of this receptor is a young woman in good health. The chain's CDR3 is CASSFSGAEDTQYF. In nucleotides, the CDR3 is TGTGCCAGCAGTTTTTCTGGAGCAGAAGATACGCAGTATTTT.